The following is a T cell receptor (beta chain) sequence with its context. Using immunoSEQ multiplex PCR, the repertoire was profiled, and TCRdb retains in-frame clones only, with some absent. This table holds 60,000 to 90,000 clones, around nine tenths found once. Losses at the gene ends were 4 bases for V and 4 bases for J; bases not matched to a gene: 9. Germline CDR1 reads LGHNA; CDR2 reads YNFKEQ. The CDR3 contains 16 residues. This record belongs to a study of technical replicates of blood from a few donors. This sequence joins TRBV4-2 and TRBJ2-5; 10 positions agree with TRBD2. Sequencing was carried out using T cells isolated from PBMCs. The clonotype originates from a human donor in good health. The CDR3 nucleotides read TGTGCCAGCAGCCCGACCTCCAGCGGGAGGGGAGAGACCCAGTACTTC. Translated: CASSPTSSGRGETQYF.